The clone carrying this TCR beta chain was seen many times. The source of the sample is a study of low-dose radiotherapy and immunotherapy resistance in tumors. On the study more broadly: 1 Gy per fraction was delivered to Cohort 2 every two weeks, for 13 Gy total over 26 weeks. Each two-week cycle included intravenous cyclophosphamide 200 mg/m2, given one day before radiation and immunotherapy. Each patient was administered nivolumab intravenously at 240 mg, which was a flat dose, every two weeks, along with intravenous ipilimumab at 1 mg/kg every six weeks.

Time point meaning: after trial treatment. Treatment reported: LDRT plus nivolumab, ipilimumab, low-dose cyclophosphamide and aspirin (RACIN trial). Gene-specific TRAV and TRBV primers were used for first-strand cDNA, covering alpha and beta chains. A constant-region primer paired with the V-primer adapter amplified TCRs over about 20 PCR cycles. One entry per CDR3 protein results from TCRdb running MiXCR on the reads. The data contain approximately 80,000 distinct CDR3 sequences, about a sixth of them singletons. Germline-derived CDR1 and CDR2 are LGHDT and YNNKEL (reference sequence). This CDR3 comprises 15 residues. Trimming stripped 0 bases from V and 1 base from J, with 8 bases between.

The rearrangement uses TRBV3-1 and TRBJ2-3; D is tentatively TRBD1 or TRBD2 (5 bases each). This sequence originates from a male donor with prostate cancer. The input for sequencing was PBMCs, taken after low-dose radiotherapy plus immunotherapy. The CDR3 here is CASSQDGTGTDTQYF. Written as DNA, the CDR3 is TGTGCCAGCAGCCAAGACGGGACCGGCACAGATACGCAGTATTTT.